The 15 T cell receptor beta chains below all came from one sample that was sequenced in a study of regulatory T cells in long-lasting Graves disease. Building of the TCR beta libraries involved iRepertoire HTBI primers and Arm-PCR of CDR3 regions. One entry per CDR3 protein results from TCRdb running MiXCR on the multiplex PCR reads. Of some 370,000 distinct CDR3 sequences in the sample, 10% to 15% were seen once. Time point: newly diagnosed GD, antithyroid drugs for less than 3 months. PBMC RNA served as the TCR library source. These sequences were also reported in another study, on T cells in Graves' hyperthyroidism and ophthalmopathy.

The sequences come from peripheral blood mononuclear cells (PBMCs), collected at new diagnosis, from a patient treated with antithyroid drugs. Every receptor here comes from a woman aged 18-29 years with Graves disease.

This clonotype came up many times. The V call is TRBV20-1, the J call TRBJ1-3, with 7 bases identical to TRBD1. The ends lost 3 bases at V and 0 bases at J; junction bases unmatched: 5. This CDR3 spans 15 amino acids. CDR1 and CDR2 from the germline V gene are DFQATT and SNEGSKA (reference sequence). This chain's CDR3 is CSARRDRVSGNTIYF. Written as DNA, the CDR3 is TGCAGTGCTAGGAGAGACAGGGTCTCTGGAAACACCATATATTTT.

This clonotype was picked up many times. The chain has TRBV18 and TRBJ2-1, with 8 bases fitting TRBD2. J gave up 7 bases and V 4 bases, and 9 bases lay outside the gene matches. Germline CDR1 KGHSH, CDR2 LQKENI. The CDR3 loop spans 15 amino acids. The CDR3 spells CASSRAAGVLNEQFF. The CDR3 DNA sequence: TGTGCCAGCTCACGGGCAGCGGGAGTTTTAAATGAGCAGTTCTTC.

This clonotype has a count of ten or more. J is TRBJ2-7 and V is TRBV7-2, with D maybe TRBD2 (6 bases). This CDR3 is built from 14 residues. Trimming pared 1 base from V and 3 bases from J, leaving 10 bases between. Germline CDR1 reads SGHTA; CDR2 reads FQGNSA. CDR3 nucleotides: TGTGCCAGCAGCTTAGTGTTAGCGGACTACGAGCAGTACTTC. Its translation: CASSLVLADYEQYF.

The sample holds many counts of this clonotype. The V gene is TRBV28, the J gene TRBJ2-2; D is unclear. With 10 bases removed from V and 0 bases from J, the gap between germline ends came to 12 bases. This CDR3 is 14 amino acids long. Germline V gene sequence: CDR1 MDHEN, CDR2 SYDVKM. The CDR3 region has the DNA TGTGCCACCATTTCCCCCACGAACACCGGGGAGCTGTTTTTT. Protein: CATISPTNTGELFF.

This clonotype was found many times. CDR3 nucleotide sequence: TGTGCCAGCACCCCAGGGGGACAGAGGGGCTACACCTTC. Translating it yields CASTPGGQRGYTF. The chain uses TRBV12-3 or TRBV12-4 and TRBJ1-2; 7 positions agree with TRBD1. V lost 7 bases and J lost 8; bases outside the gene matches: 10. The CDR3 is made up of 13 amino acids.

The chain links TRBV9 to TRBJ1-4; D gene ambiguous. This CDR3 region has 14 residues. Trimming shortened V by 4 bases and J by 3 bases, and 10 bases separated the two germline ends. The V gene's germline CDR1 is SGDLS and CDR2 YYNGEE. DNA of the CDR3: TGTGCCAGCAGCCCAATTGGATCTAATGAAAAACTGTTTTTT. Its translation is CASSPIGSNEKLFF. Full variable domain (remainder filled in from reference TRBV9 and TRBJ1-4): DSGVTQTPKHLITATGQRVTLRCSPRSGDLSVYWYQQSLDQGLQFLIQYYNGEERAKGNILERFSAQQFPDLHSELNLSSLELGDSALYFCASSPIGSNEKLFFGSGTQLSVL.

Many counts were recorded for this clonotype. The chain combines TRBV2 with TRBJ2-7, with D perhaps TRBD1 (5 bases). The germline V and J ends were trimmed by 7 bases and 0 bases, with 19 bases remaining between them. There are 16 residues in the CDR3. Germline V CDR1 and CDR2: SNHLY, FYNNEI. CDR3 amino acids: CASTQDGHPSSYEQYF. The CDR3 bases are TGTGCCAGCACCCAAGATGGACATCCGAGCTCCTACGAGCAGTACTTC.

This clonotype was recorded at least ten times. The chain joins TRBV20-1 to TRBJ1-1; no clear D. In germline, CDR1 is DFQATT, CDR2 SNEGSKA (reference sequence). Trimming took off 0 bases at V and 0 bases at J, with 8 bases between the two ends. The CDR3 has 14 amino acids. CDR3 loop: CSAREGHLNTEAFF. CDR3 coding DNA: TGCAGTGCTAGAGAGGGCCATTTGAACACTGAAGCTTTCTTT.

This clonotype was recorded a few times. The rearrangement joins TRBV5-5 to TRBJ2-6, with 7 bases that match TRBD1. The CDR3 has 18 residues. Germline assignment: CDR1 SGHKS and CDR2 YYEKEE (reference sequence). Unmatched junction bases numbered 8, after V lost 2 bases and J lost 0 bases. CDR3 residues: CASSLLRQGSSGANVLTF. In DNA, the CDR3 is TGTGCCAGCAGCTTACTACGACAGGGTAGCTCTGGGGCCAACGTCCTGACTTTC. Combining the CDR3 with reference TRBV5-5 and TRBJ2-6 gives the whole variable domain DAGVTQSPTHLIKTRGQQVTLRCSPISGHKSVSWYQQVLGQGPQFIFQYYEKEERGRGNFPDRFSARQFPNYSSELNVNALLLGDSALYLCASSLLRQGSSGANVLTFGAGSRLTVL.

In its sample, this clonotype was seen many times. V gene TRBV6-2 or TRBV6-3 combines with J gene TRBJ1-1; D is unresolved. V was pared by 2 bases and J by 4 bases, with 11 bases between. CDR1 is MNHEY, CDR2 SVGEGT, per germline. CDR3 length equals 14 residues. CDR3 residues: CASSYAPLGTEAFF. The CDR3 DNA reads TGTGCCAGCAGTTACGCCCCCTTGGGCACTGAAGCTTTCTTT.

This sequence joins TRBV29-1 and TRBJ2-7; 7 bases match TRBD1. There are 12 residues in the CDR3. The germline V gene encodes CDR1 SQVTM and CDR2 ANQGSEA. V lost 4 bases, J lost 5 bases, and 5 bases stayed unmatched. CDR3 loop: CSVGQGVDEQYF. The CDR3 DNA follows: TGCAGCGTTGGCCAGGGGGTCGACGAGCAGTACTTC.

The chain combines TRBV9 with TRBJ2-1, with a tentative D call TRBD1 (6 bases). This CDR3 is built from 15 residues. Germline CDR1 SGDLS, CDR2 YYNGEE. With 3 bases removed from V and 11 bases from J, the gap between germline ends came to 21 bases. The chain's CDR3 is CASSEFGTPVRKQFF. The CDR3 DNA sequence: TGTGCCAGCAGCGAATTCGGGACACCGGTTAGGAAGCAGTTCTTC.

There are many counts of this clonotype. DNA for the CDR3: TGCAGTGCTTCCCGAGGGGTAGCTGGGGCCGGGGAGCTGTTTTTT. It codes for CSASRGVAGAGELFF. This sequence joins TRBV20-1 and TRBJ2-2; possibly TRBD1 or TRBD2 for D (5 bases each). Germline V lookup: CDR1 DFQATT, CDR2 SNEGSKA (reference sequence). Deletions cut 5 bases from V and 6 bases from J, with 19 bases between. This CDR3 comprises 15 residues.

This clonotype was seen repeatedly, ten times or more. This sequence joins TRBV7-9 and TRBJ1-1; a weak D match, TRBD1 (6 bases). Trimming stripped 1 base from V and 2 bases from J, with 17 bases between. The CDR3 consists of 17 residues. Germline V gene data show CDR1 as SEHNR and CDR2 as FQNEAQ (reference sequence). The CDR3 protein is CASSLVPGEVGNTEAFF. The CDR3 DNA reads as TGTGCCAGCAGCTTAGTGCCAGGGGAAGTGGGTAACACTGAAGCTTTCTTT.

This clonotype has a count of ten or more. The chain carries TRBV19 and TRBJ2-1, with 12 bases aligning to TRBD2. CDR3 length: 15 amino acids. Unmatched junction bases numbered 5, after V lost 9 bases and J lost 2 bases. Germline CDR1 LNHDA, CDR2 SQIVND (reference sequence). The CDR3 here is CASELAGGPYNEQFF. The CDR3 nucleotides read TGTGCCAGCGAACTAGCGGGAGGCCCCTACAATGAGCAGTTCTTC.